A single sample is the source of the 28 T cell receptor beta chains below, sequenced in a study of OX40 agonist ivuxolimab in advanced cancers. Method: immunoSEQ multiplex PCR; TCRdb's copy keeps in-frame clones and lacks some. The sample has tens of thousands of clones, roughly 84% seen once; the top ten hold about 20%. This sample comprised CD4+ or CD8+ T cells sorted from blood, obtained in a trial of the OX40 agonist ivuxolimab. The receptors shown here come from an adult with an advanced solid tumor such as melanoma, head and neck, liver or kidney cancer.

The V call is TRBV19, the J call TRBJ2-3; 12 bases fit TRBD2. The V segment lost 4 bases and the J segment 4 bases; nucleotides outside the gene matches: 9. Germline V gene data show CDR1 as LNHDA and CDR2 as SQIVND (reference sequence). The CDR3 has 17 amino acids. The CDR3 loop is CASSSLRTSGMSDTQYF. In DNA form, the CDR3 reads TGTGCCAGTAGTAGCCTTCGGACTAGCGGGATGTCAGATACGCAGTATTTT.

The table lists this clone with many counts. The chain combines TRBV5-5 with TRBJ2-2; the D is unclear. CDR1 is SGHKS, CDR2 YYEKEE, per germline (reference sequence). This CDR3 is 16 amino acids long. Trimming removed 3 bases at V and 0 bases at J, with 12 bases between. CDR3 DNA: TGTGCCAGCAGCTCTCCCCCCGACTCGAACACCGGGGAGCTGTTTTTT. Translating gives CASSSPPDSNTGELFF. Combining the CDR3 with reference TRBV5-5 and TRBJ2-2 gives the whole variable domain DAGVTQSPTHLIKTRGQQVTLRCSPISGHKSVSWYQQVLGQGPQFIFQYYEKEERGRGNFPDRFSARQFPNYSSELNVNALLLGDSALYLCASSSPPDSNTGELFFGEGSRLTVL.

J is TRBJ2-5 and V is TRBV28; TRBD2 aligns across 12 bases. The V gene's germline CDR1 is MDHEN and CDR2 SYDVKM. This CDR3 has 16 residues. V lost 3 bases, J lost 6 bases, and 8 bases stayed unmatched. CDR3 bases: TGTGCCAGCAGTTTCCGACTAGCGGGAGAGGGGAAGACCCAGTACTTC. Translation: CASSFRLAGEGKTQYF. Filled out from reference TRBV28 and TRBJ2-5, the complete variable domain reads DVKVTQSSRYLVKRTGEKVFLECVQDMDHENMFWYRQDPGLGLRLIYFSYDVKMKEKGDIPEGYSVSREKKERFSLILESASTNQTSMYLCASSFRLAGEGKTQYFGPGTRLLVL.

The chain combines TRBV4-3 with TRBJ1-2; D perhaps matches TRBD1 (5 bases). V gave up 0 bases and J gave up 4 bases, with 9 bases separating them. The CDR3 consists of 14 residues. Germline-derived CDR1 and CDR2 are LGHNA and YSLEER. The CDR3 loop is CASSQDIGAYGYTF. The CDR3 DNA reads as TGCGCCAGCAGCCAAGATATCGGGGCCTATGGCTACACCTTC.

The chain is built from TRBV7-9 and TRBJ1-6; the match to TRBD1 covers 7 bases. Germline V lookup: CDR1 SEHNR, CDR2 FQNEAQ (reference sequence). V shed 5 bases, J shed 3 bases, and the junction held 7 bases outside the gene matches. CDR3 size: 16 residues. The CDR3 DNA reads as TGTGCCAGCAGCCCTCACAGGGGCCACTATAATTCACCCCTCCACTTT. Its protein product is CASSPHRGHYNSPLHF.

This clone showed up just once. The chain uses TRBV15 and TRBJ1-1, with D possibly matching TRBD1 (6 bases). This CDR3 comprises 15 residues. Per germline, CDR1 LNHNV and CDR2 YYDKDF (reference sequence). Trimming removed 1 base at V and 3 bases at J, with 12 bases between. The CDR3 loop reads CATSRAKGEYTEAFF. The CDR3 DNA is TGTGCCACCAGCAGAGCTAAGGGGGAGTACACTGAAGCTTTCTTT.

The V gene is TRBV11-2, the J gene TRBJ2-5, with 7 positions matching TRBD1. Germline V gene lookup returns CDR1 SGHAT and CDR2 FQNNGV. V shed 1 base, J shed 5 bases, and the junction held 7 bases outside the gene matches. CDR3 size: 15 residues. DNA of the CDR3: TGTGCCAGCAGCTTAGGGAACAGGGGAAGCGAGACCCAGTACTTC. It encodes CASSLGNRGSETQYF.

This chain joins TRBV19 and TRBJ2-7; D is perhaps TRBD2 (6 bases). This CDR3 contains 12 residues. Germline assignment: CDR1 LNHDA and CDR2 SQIVND (reference sequence). V shed 5 bases and J shed 5 bases, with 10 bases lying between them. In DNA, the CDR3 is TGTGCCAGTAGTCCCGCGGGGCACGAGCAGTACTTC. Its translation is CASSPAGHEQYF.

The chain employs TRBV11-2 and TRBJ2-5; TRBD1 matches at 7 bases. The trim removed 2 bases at V and 5 bases at J, leaving 5 bases unmatched. The germline V gene encodes CDR1 SGHAT and CDR2 FQNNGV. This CDR3 comprises 14 residues. Here the CDR3 DNA reads TGTGCCAGCAGCTTACAGGGGGTTGGGGAGACCCAGTACTTC. Protein sequence: CASSLQGVGETQYF.

The gene calls are TRBV4-2 and TRBJ2-1; unclear D gene. The length of the CDR3 is 13 residues. V was pared by 4 bases and J by 8 bases, with 12 bases between. CDR1 and CDR2 (germline): LGHNA, YNFKEQ. The CDR3 is CASSPMTSHEQFF. DNA of the CDR3: TGTGCCAGCAGCCCAATGACAAGCCATGAGCAGTTCTTC.

This clone was recorded only once. This chain connects TRBV6-5 to TRBJ1-1, with D possibly matching TRBD1 (5 bases). Trimming stripped 2 bases from V and 6 bases from J, with 13 bases between. This CDR3 comprises 14 residues. Germline V lookup: CDR1 MNHEY, CDR2 SVGAGI. CDR3 sequence reads: CASSYTAGYAEAFF. In DNA, the CDR3 is TGTGCCAGCAGTTACACCGCAGGGTATGCTGAAGCTTTCTTT.

The J gene is TRBJ2-7, the V gene TRBV7-9; D may be TRBD2 (5 bases). Germline assignment: CDR1 SEHNR and CDR2 FQNEAQ (reference sequence). The length of the CDR3 is 11 residues. Trimming took 10 bases from V and 7 from J, leaving 14 bases between them. CDR3 coding DNA: TGTGCCAACGGGGAGTCCAGGGAGCAGTACTTC. Its protein product is CANGESREQYF.

Written as DNA, the CDR3 is TGTGCCAGCTCACCAGGAGGTGCGGGGGTTTCAAACATTCAGTACTTC. Amino acids: CASSPGGAGVSNIQYF. The rearrangement uses TRBV18 and TRBJ2-4; TRBD2 aligns across 7 bases. The germline CDR1 and CDR2 sequences are KGHSH and LQKENI. Trimming took 2 bases from V and 6 from J; bases not matched to a gene: 10. The CDR3 is 16 residues long.

CDR3 in amino acids: CASSLYSQPEGLGANVLTF. CDR3 coding DNA: TGCGCCAGCAGCTTGTATTCTCAGCCTGAGGGCCTCGGGGCCAACGTCCTGACTTTC. The V and J genes are TRBV5-1 and TRBJ2-6; D possibly corresponds to TRBD2 (5 bases). Trimming took off 1 base at V and 4 bases at J, with 21 bases between the two ends. Per germline, CDR1 SGHRS and CDR2 YFSETQ. The CDR3 sequence is 19 residues long.

The chain has TRBV14 and TRBJ2-2; D ambiguous. Trimming pared 0 bases from V and 7 bases from J, leaving 6 bases between. This CDR3 is 13 amino acids long. CDR1 is SGHDN and CDR2 is FVKESK in the germline V gene. CDR3 nucleotides: TGTGCCAGCAGCCAAGATTTAAGCGGGGAGCTGTTTTTT. As protein: CASSQDLSGELFF.

The CDR3 is CAMSTLGQGDNQPQHF. The CDR3 bases are TGTGCCATGAGCACCCTCGGACAGGGCGACAATCAGCCCCAGCATTTT. This chain links TRBV28 with TRBJ1-5; TRBD1 matches at 8 bases. The CDR3 covers 16 residues. From germline, CDR1 is MDHEN and CDR2 SYDVKM. Unmatched junction bases numbered 14, after V lost 10 bases and J lost 3 bases.

The J gene is TRBJ2-5, the V gene TRBV13; TRBD1 matches 11 bases. Germline loops: CDR1 PRHDT, CDR2 FYEKMQ (reference sequence). The CDR3 totals 16 residues. Unmatched junction bases numbered 9, after V lost 5 bases and J lost 4 bases. The CDR3 spells CASSPSGTGGGETQYF. CDR3 nucleotides: TGTGCCAGCAGCCCCTCGGGGACAGGGGGGGGAGAGACCCAGTACTTC.

V and J are TRBV5-6 and TRBJ2-5; tentatively, D is TRBD1 or TRBD2 (5 bases each). The CDR3 runs 15 residues. V shed 2 bases and J shed 3 bases, with 14 bases lying between them. Germline V CDR1 and CDR2: SGHDT, YYEEEE. DNA for the CDR3: TGTGCCAGCAGCTTCGTTGGGGGTTCCAAAGAGACCCAGTACTTC. Protein sequence: CASSFVGGSKETQYF.

The chain has TRBV27 and TRBJ1-1, with TRBD1 identical over 9 bases. Germline CDR1 MNHEY, CDR2 SMNVEV (reference sequence). V shed 5 bases and J 4 bases; nucleotides not matched to a gene: 5. The CDR3 covers 14 residues. CDR3 protein: CASSPGQGPTEAFF. As DNA, the CDR3 is TGTGCCAGCAGTCCCGGACAGGGGCCCACTGAAGCTTTCTTT.

The chain has TRBV5-6 and TRBJ2-7; 9 bases are shared with TRBD2. The CDR3 sequence is 13 residues long. CDR1 is SGHDT, CDR2 YYEEEE, per germline. V shed 4 bases, J shed 3 bases, and the junction held 2 bases outside the gene matches. CDR3 loop: CASSRTSVYEQYF. Here the CDR3 DNA reads TGTGCCAGCAGCCGGACTAGCGTCTACGAGCAGTACTTC.

The chain joins TRBV19 to TRBJ1-5, with 7 bases that match TRBD1. The CDR3 covers 17 residues. Germline V gives CDR1 LNHDA, CDR2 SQIVND (reference sequence). Trimming took 3 bases from V and 4 from J; bases not matched to a gene: 12. As DNA, the CDR3 is TGTGCCAGTAGTATCCCCACGGCAGGGGGAGCAAATCAGCCCCAGCATTTT. As protein: CASSIPTAGGANQPQHF.

The chain joins TRBV6-1 to TRBJ2-5; 10 bases are shared with TRBD1. The CDR3 extends over 15 amino acids. V lost 8 bases to trimming and J lost 3 bases; unmatched junction nucleotides: 9. The V gene's germline CDR1 is MNHNS and CDR2 SASEGT. The CDR3: CASSYPGTGEETQYF. Here the CDR3 DNA reads TGTGCCAGCTCCTACCCTGGGACAGGGGAAGAGACCCAGTACTTC.

This clone has just one count. This chain joins TRBV9 and TRBJ2-1, with 7 bases aligning to TRBD2. CDR1 is SGDLS and CDR2 is YYNGEE in the germline V gene. The V segment lost 3 bases and the J segment 10 bases; nucleotides outside the gene matches: 10. CDR3 length: 14 residues. In nucleotides, the CDR3 is TGTGCCAGCAGCGCCCGACGCGGGGGACGGGAGCAGTTCTTC. It translates to CASSARRGGREQFF. The complete variable domain, with remaining parts taken from reference TRBV9 and TRBJ2-1, reads DSGVTQTPKHLITATGQRVTLRCSPRSGDLSVYWYQQSLDQGLQFLIQYYNGEERAKGNILERFSAQQFPDLHSELNLSSLELGDSALYFCASSARRGGREQFFGPGTRLTVL.

This clone was detected only a few times. The genes are TRBV5-6 and TRBJ2-3; tentatively, D is TRBD1 or TRBD2 (5 bases each). Trimming took off 4 bases at V and 2 bases at J, with 17 bases between the two ends. The CDR3 is made up of 16 amino acids. CDR1 is SGHDT, CDR2 YYEEEE, per germline. The CDR3 region is CASSPWVGPYTDTQYF. In DNA, the CDR3 is TGTGCCAGCAGCCCTTGGGTGGGACCGTACACAGATACGCAGTATTTT.

The chain joins TRBV21-1 to TRBJ2-1; TRBD1, the table's D call, lacks a check against the DNA. TRBV21-1 is marked as a pseudogene. The CDR3 totals 17 residues. CDR3 DNA sequence: TGTGCCAGCAGCCGTCCCGGGACAGGGCAGGTCGTTATTGAGCAGTTCTTC. This gives the protein CASSRPGTGQVVIEQFF.

The chain has TRBV27 and TRBJ1-6; D uncertain. This CDR3 contains 17 residues. V shed 5 bases and J shed 9 bases, with 23 bases lying between them. The germline CDR1 and CDR2 sequences are MNHEY and SMNVEV (reference sequence). The CDR3 loop is CASSLTTGIHIGSPLHF. The CDR3 DNA reads TGTGCCAGCAGTCTAACGACGGGGATCCATATTGGTTCACCCCTCCACTTT.

The chain is built from TRBV6-1 and TRBJ2-3; D uncertain. The germline V gene has CDR1 MNHNS and CDR2 SASEGT. This CDR3 region has 15 residues. Trimming removed 3 bases from V and 1 base from J, with 11 bases in between. The CDR3 coding sequence is TGTGCCAGCAGTGAGATAGGTGGGGGCACAGATACGCAGTATTTT. Protein product: CASSEIGGGTDTQYF.

This clone has only one observation. The genes are TRBV27 and TRBJ1-2; D unclear. The V and J ends lost 0 bases and 1 base respectively, with 9 bases between them. CDR3 length: 15 residues. Per the germline V gene, CDR1 is MNHEY and CDR2 is SMNVEV (reference sequence). CDR3 in amino acids: CASSLSSDLNYGYTF. CDR3 DNA: TGTGCCAGCAGTTTATCATCCGATCTTAACTATGGCTACACCTTC.